Described below is a single TCR beta chain sequence and its context. The record originates from a study of blood T cell repertoires in COVID-19. The wider study: COVID-19 samples collected from the United States, Italy and Spain covered acute and convalescent phases.

Measured with immunoSEQ multiplex PCR; TCRdb has only the in-frame clones, and not every one. The profile shows roughly 120,000 clones, 90% of them singletons. Germline V CDR1 and CDR2: WSHSY, SAAADI. The V end lost 7 bases, the J end lost 8 bases, and 6 bases lay between the germline ends. CDR3 length: 10 amino acids. Sequenced input: peripheral blood. The V call is TRBV10-2, the J call TRBJ1-5, with D uncertain. This receptor was identified in a woman aged 55-70 years with COVID-19, enrolled during active disease. CDR3 protein: CASMRKPQHF. Written as DNA, the CDR3 is TGCGCCAGCATGAGAAAGCCCCAGCATTTT.